The clone carrying this T cell receptor (beta chain) turned up a few times. Its target is unknown. The CDR3 spans 17 residues. Germline CDR1 is MGHRA and CDR2 is YSYEKL. V was pared by 1 base and J by 6 bases, with 8 bases of the junction left unmatched. Primers included in the PCR were 60 Vbeta and 13 Jbeta primers. TCRdb's table, derived via immunoSEQ multiplex PCR, lists solely in-frame clones and lacks some. The sample lists some 100,000 clones, roughly 80% occurring once. This sample is part of a study of cytomegalovirus exposure and HLA in healthy donors. Overall study results and limits: It has been reported that TCR beta sequences accurately predicted the HLA-A and HLA-B alleles of most subjects.

Source material: PBMCs. The clonotype was recovered from a female donor in good health and CMV-seronegative. The genes are TRBV4-1 and TRBJ2-3; TRBD2 agrees at 12 bases. The CDR3 here is CASSQGGLAGTADTQYF. The CDR3 DNA is TGCGCCAGCAGCCAAGGCGGACTAGCGGGGACGGCCGATACGCAGTATTTT.